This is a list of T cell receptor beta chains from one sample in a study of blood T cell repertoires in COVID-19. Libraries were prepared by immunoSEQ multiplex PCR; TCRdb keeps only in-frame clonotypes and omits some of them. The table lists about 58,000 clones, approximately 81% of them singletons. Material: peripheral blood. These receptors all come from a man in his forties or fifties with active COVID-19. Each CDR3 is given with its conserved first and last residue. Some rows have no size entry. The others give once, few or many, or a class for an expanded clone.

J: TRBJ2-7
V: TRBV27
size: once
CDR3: CASSFSGGRYEQYF

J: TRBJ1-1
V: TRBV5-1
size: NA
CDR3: CASSLGGGTEAFF

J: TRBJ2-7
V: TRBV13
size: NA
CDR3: CASSSPLGGGEQYF

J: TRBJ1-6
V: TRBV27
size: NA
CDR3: CASRSTGTGGNSPLHF

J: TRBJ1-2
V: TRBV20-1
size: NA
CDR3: CSASLPGQGHYGYTF

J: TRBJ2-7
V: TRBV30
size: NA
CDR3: CAWRGQGLSYEQYF

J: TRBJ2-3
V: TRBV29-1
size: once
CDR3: CSVAPTGFGDTQYF

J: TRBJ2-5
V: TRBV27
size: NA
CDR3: CASPREAGGEETQYF

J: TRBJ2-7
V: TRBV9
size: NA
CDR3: CASSLFNYEQYF

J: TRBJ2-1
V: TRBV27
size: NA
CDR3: CATRGGIGLRGEQFF

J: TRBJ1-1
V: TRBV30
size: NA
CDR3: CAWSVTERDTEAFF

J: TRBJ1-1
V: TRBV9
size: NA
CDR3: CASGGGPYGGTEAFF

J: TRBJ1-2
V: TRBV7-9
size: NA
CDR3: CASSQFERAGYTF

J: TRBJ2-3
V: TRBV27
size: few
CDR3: CASSLSAGVDTQYF

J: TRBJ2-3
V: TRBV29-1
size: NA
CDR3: CSVEGLAGFGDTQYF

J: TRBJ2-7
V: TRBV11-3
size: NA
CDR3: CASSPGQGHEQYF

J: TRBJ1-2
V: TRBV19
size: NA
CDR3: CASSPTRAGGGYTF

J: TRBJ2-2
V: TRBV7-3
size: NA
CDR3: CASSRTRGKGELFF

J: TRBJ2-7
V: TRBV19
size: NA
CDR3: CASSPGTPIKYF

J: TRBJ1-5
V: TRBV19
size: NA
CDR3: CASSIGGQPNQPQHF

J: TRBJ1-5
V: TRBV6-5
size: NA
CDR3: CASSRDREIDQPQHF

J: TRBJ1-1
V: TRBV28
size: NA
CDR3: CASSFAAYTEAFF

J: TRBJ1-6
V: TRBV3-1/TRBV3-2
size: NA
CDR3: CASSQDGLRGSPLHF

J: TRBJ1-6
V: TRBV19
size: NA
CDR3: CASSIGTRSFSPLHF

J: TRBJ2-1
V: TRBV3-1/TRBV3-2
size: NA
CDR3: CASSQVTSGSNEQFF

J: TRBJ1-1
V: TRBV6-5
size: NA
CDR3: CASSFLGSQLFF

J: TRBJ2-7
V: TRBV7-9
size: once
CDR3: CASSPRSGRASYEQYF

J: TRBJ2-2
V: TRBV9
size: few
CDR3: CASSPRGREGTGELFF

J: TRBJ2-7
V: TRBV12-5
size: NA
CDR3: CASGTSGSREQYF

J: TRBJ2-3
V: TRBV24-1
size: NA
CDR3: CATSGLAADTQYF

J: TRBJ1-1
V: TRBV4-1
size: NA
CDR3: CASSQADRLSTEAFF

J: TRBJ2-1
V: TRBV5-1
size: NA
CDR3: CASSLGGTSGRTSYNEQFF

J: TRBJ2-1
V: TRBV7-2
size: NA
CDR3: CASSLVGGDYNEQFF

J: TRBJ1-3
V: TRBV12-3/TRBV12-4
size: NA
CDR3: CASTARGGNTIYF

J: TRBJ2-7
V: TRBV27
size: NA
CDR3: CASSLYGDEQYF

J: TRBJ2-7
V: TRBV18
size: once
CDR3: CASSTGLAGSYEQYF

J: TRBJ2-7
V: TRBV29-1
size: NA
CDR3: CSVENQAGESEQYF

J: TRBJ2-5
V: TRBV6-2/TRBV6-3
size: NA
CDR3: CASSYSPGNHQETQYF

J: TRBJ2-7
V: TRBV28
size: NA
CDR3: CASSSPGHLMDQQYF

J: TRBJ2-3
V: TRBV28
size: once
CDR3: CASSLTSTSTDTQYF

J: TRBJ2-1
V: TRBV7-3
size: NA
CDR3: CASSLRGLAGDEQFF

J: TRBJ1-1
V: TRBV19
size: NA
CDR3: CATHDTFLNTEAFF

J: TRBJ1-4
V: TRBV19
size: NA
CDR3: CASSRDREQEKLFF

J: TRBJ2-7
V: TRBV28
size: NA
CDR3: CASSLRGRPYEQYF

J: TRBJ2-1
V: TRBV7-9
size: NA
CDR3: CASRASAGKTNEQFF

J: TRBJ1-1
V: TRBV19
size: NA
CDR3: CASSTQGAQDTEAFF

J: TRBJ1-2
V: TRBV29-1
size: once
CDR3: CSVTLGQGASGYTF

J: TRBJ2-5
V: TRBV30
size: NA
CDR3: CAWSVREKETQYF

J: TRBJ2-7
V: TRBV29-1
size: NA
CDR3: CSVEIPGTRGYEQYF

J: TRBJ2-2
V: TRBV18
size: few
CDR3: CASSPQKSVGELFF

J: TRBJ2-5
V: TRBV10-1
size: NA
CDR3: CASSEGLAGGQETQYF

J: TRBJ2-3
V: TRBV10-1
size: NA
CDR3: CASSAGGTQYF